This entry describes one T cell receptor beta chain. Its target is not known. The CDR3 has 13 amino acids. Trimming removed 5 bases from V and 8 bases from J; junction bases left unmatched: 5. Germline V lookup: CDR1 SGHVS, CDR2 FQNEAQ. This specimen belongs to a study of identical twins. Study-wide results and caveats: Insertions ran lower in abundant cord blood beta clonotypes, though not in memory repertoires.

cDNA molecules carried unique molecular identifiers, and template switching added a universal primer site. MiXCR was run by TCRdb on the 5' RACE reads, yielding one entry per CDR3 protein. The profile shows some 330,000 distinct CDR3 sequences, approximately 9.1% of them singletons. This clonotype originated in a woman in her fifties or sixties in good health. Material: naive T cells sorted from blood. The V and J genes are TRBV7-8 and TRBJ1-2; TRBD1 matches at 10 bases. DNA of the CDR3: TGTGCCAGCAGCCGGGGACAGGGGAGCGGCTACACCTTC. Translating gives CASSRGQGSGYTF.